Listed below are T cell receptor beta chains from one sample, sequenced in a study of T cell changes during pregnancy in multiple sclerosis. Produced via immunoSEQ multiplex PCR; TCRdb's table is partial and in-frame only. The sample holds around 69,000 clones; approximately 90% are singletons and the top ten take 1.4%. This sample comprised peripheral blood, obtained in the third trimester of pregnancy. These receptors all stem from a female donor with multiple sclerosis, enrolled in a pregnancy study. Each CDR3 is given with its conserved first and last residue. Fields, in order: V gene, J gene, D gene, clone size, CDR3 protein, CDR3 DNA. D genes are given only for firm matches. The listing skips clone size in some rows; elsewhere it reads once, few, many or a size class.

V gene: TRBV7-9
J gene: TRBJ2-4
D gene: .
clone size: few
CDR3 protein: CASSLSGNIQYF
CDR3 DNA: TGTGCCAGCAGCTTATCCGGAAACATTCAGTACTTC

V gene: TRBV10-3
J gene: TRBJ2-2
D gene: TRBD1
clone size: .
CDR3 protein: CAISPIERTGTAGELFF
CDR3 DNA: TGTGCCATCAGCCCTATTGAAAGGACAGGGACGGCCGGGGAGCTGTTTTTT

V gene: TRBV6-1
J gene: TRBJ1-3
D gene: .
clone size: .
CDR3 protein: CASSYSISGNTIYF
CDR3 DNA: TGTGCCAGCTCGTACTCAATCTCTGGAAACACCATATATTTT

V gene: TRBV5-1
J gene: TRBJ1-6
D gene: TRBD1
clone size: .
CDR3 protein: CASSSRGPYNSPLHF
CDR3 DNA: TGCGCCAGCAGCTCGAGGGGGCCCTACAATTCACCCCTCCACTTT

V gene: TRBV27
J gene: TRBJ2-7
D gene: TRBD1
clone size: .
CDR3 protein: CASSLGTEFSLYEQYF
CDR3 DNA: TGTGCCAGCAGTTTGGGGACAGAATTTTCCCTCTACGAGCAGTACTTC

V gene: TRBV4-2
J gene: TRBJ1-2
D gene: TRBD1
clone size: .
CDR3 protein: CASSQVSGTGVPGYTF
CDR3 DNA: TGTGCCAGCAGCCAAGTCTCGGGAACAGGGGTTCCTGGCTACACCTTC

V gene: TRBV7-6
J gene: TRBJ1-6
D gene: .
clone size: .
CDR3 protein: CASSSRRGGSYNSPLHF
CDR3 DNA: TGTGCCAGCAGCTCTCGAAGAGGCGGCTCCTATAATTCACCCCTCCACTTT

V gene: TRBV18
J gene: TRBJ1-2
D gene: .
clone size: .
CDR3 protein: CASSSTGTGDGGYTF
CDR3 DNA: TGTGCCAGCTCATCCACCGGGACGGGGGATGGCGGCTACACCTTC

V gene: TRBV29-1
J gene: TRBJ1-2
D gene: .
clone size: .
CDR3 protein: CSAGGQNGYTF
CDR3 DNA: TGCAGCGCTGGTGGACAGAATGGCTACACCTTC

V gene: TRBV5-6
J gene: TRBJ1-5
D gene: .
clone size: .
CDR3 protein: CASSLRHGPGPQHF
CDR3 DNA: TGTGCCAGCAGCTTGAGGCACGGCCCGGGGCCCCAGCATTTT

V gene: TRBV7-7
J gene: TRBJ2-2
D gene: .
clone size: many
CDR3 protein: CASSLGSGVTGELFF
CDR3 DNA: TGTGCTAGCAGCTTGGGATCGGGGGTGACCGGGGAGCTGTTTTTT

V gene: TRBV6-1
J gene: TRBJ1-2
D gene: .
clone size: .
CDR3 protein: CASSERGGGYTF
CDR3 DNA: TGTGCCAGCAGTGAAAGGGGAGGTGGCTACACCTTC

V gene: TRBV9
J gene: TRBJ2-7
D gene: TRBD2
clone size: .
CDR3 protein: CASSVGGAGFSLEQYF
CDR3 DNA: TGTGCCAGCAGCGTAGGGGGAGCGGGGTTCTCCTTGGAGCAGTACTTC

V gene: TRBV7-2
J gene: TRBJ2-3
D gene: .
clone size: .
CDR3 protein: CASSIRVNTDTQYF
CDR3 DNA: TGTGCCAGCAGCATCCGGGTAAACACAGATACGCAGTATTTT

V gene: TRBV5-1
J gene: TRBJ2-7
D gene: TRBD1
clone size: .
CDR3 protein: CASSGDRGTYEQYF
CDR3 DNA: TGCGCCAGCAGCGGGGACAGGGGGACTTACGAGCAGTACTTC

V gene: TRBV9
J gene: TRBJ1-1
D gene: .
clone size: .
CDR3 protein: CASSLQGNTEAFF
CDR3 DNA: TGTGCCAGCAGCCTGCAGGGGAACACTGAAGCTTTCTTT

V gene: TRBV18
J gene: TRBJ1-3
D gene: TRBD1
clone size: once
CDR3 protein: CASSQGQGTTGNTIYF
CDR3 DNA: TGTGCCAGCTCACAGGGACAGGGGACGACTGGAAACACCATATATTTT

V gene: TRBV2
J gene: TRBJ2-3
D gene: TRBD2
clone size: .
CDR3 protein: CASSESLGRGADTQYF
CDR3 DNA: TGTGCCAGCAGTGAAAGCCTTGGGCGGGGGGCAGATACGCAGTATTTT

V gene: TRBV5-3
J gene: TRBJ1-2
D gene: .
clone size: .
CDR3 protein: CARSSPGRNASYGYTF
CDR3 DNA: TGTGCCAGAAGCTCCCCGGGGAGGAACGCCTCATATGGCTACACCTTC

V gene: TRBV4-3
J gene: TRBJ1-3
D gene: .
clone size: once
CDR3 protein: CASSQEGPGAGNTIYF
CDR3 DNA: TGCGCCAGCAGCCAAGAAGGGCCGGGGGCTGGAAACACCATATATTTT

V gene: TRBV10-3
J gene: TRBJ1-2
D gene: TRBD1
clone size: .
CDR3 protein: CAISPAGQAPNYGYTF
CDR3 DNA: TGTGCCATCAGCCCCGCCGGACAGGCCCCTAACTATGGCTACACCTTC

V gene: TRBV6-4
J gene: TRBJ2-1
D gene: TRBD2
clone size: many
CDR3 protein: CASSPGTSGVDEQFF
CDR3 DNA: TGTGCCAGCAGTCCCGGGACTAGCGGGGTGGATGAGCAGTTCTTC

V gene: TRBV4-3
J gene: TRBJ1-6
D gene: .
clone size: .
CDR3 protein: CASSQARREKAFYNSPLHF
CDR3 DNA: TGCGCCAGCAGCCAAGCGCGCAGGGAAAAGGCCTTCTATAATTCACCCCTCCACTTT

V gene: TRBV15
J gene: TRBJ2-7
D gene: TRBD1
clone size: .
CDR3 protein: CATSRDGQGAYEQYF
CDR3 DNA: TGTGCCACCAGCAGAGACGGACAGGGAGCCTACGAGCAGTACTTC

V gene: TRBV7-8
J gene: TRBJ1-1
D gene: TRBD1
clone size: once
CDR3 protein: CASSFGRGTEAFF
CDR3 DNA: TGTGCCAGCAGCTTCGGCAGGGGGACTGAAGCTTTCTTT

V gene: TRBV2
J gene: TRBJ2-1
D gene: TRBD2
clone size: .
CDR3 protein: CASTVQLADSNEQFF
CDR3 DNA: TGTGCCAGCACAGTTCAGCTAGCGGATTCCAATGAGCAGTTCTTC

V gene: TRBV5-5
J gene: TRBJ1-2
D gene: .
clone size: .
CDR3 protein: CASSEVTGPGNYGYTF
CDR3 DNA: TGTGCCAGCAGCGAAGTGACAGGTCCAGGAAACTATGGCTACACCTTC

V gene: TRBV2
J gene: TRBJ1-5
D gene: .
clone size: few
CDR3 protein: CASSVQSRQPQHF
CDR3 DNA: TGTGCCAGCAGTGTCCAGTCTAGGCAGCCCCAGCATTTT

V gene: TRBV2
J gene: TRBJ2-5
D gene: TRBD2
clone size: .
CDR3 protein: CASRGWLAGGVETQYF
CDR3 DNA: TGTGCCAGCAGGGGGTGGCTAGCGGGGGGCGTCGAGACCCAGTACTTC

V gene: TRBV27
J gene: TRBJ2-7
D gene: .
clone size: .
CDR3 protein: CASSSGPHEQYF
CDR3 DNA: TGTGCCAGCAGTTCTGGGCCCCACGAGCAGTACTTC

V gene: TRBV7-2
J gene: TRBJ2-7
D gene: TRBD2
clone size: .
CDR3 protein: CASSSLSGATYEQYF
CDR3 DNA: TGTGCCAGCAGCTCCCTTAGCGGGGCTACCTACGAGCAGTACTTC

V gene: TRBV2
J gene: TRBJ1-1
D gene: .
clone size: .
CDR3 protein: CASNRAGNTEAFF
CDR3 DNA: TGTGCCAGCAATCGTGCGGGGAACACTGAAGCTTTCTTT

V gene: TRBV27
J gene: TRBJ2-2
D gene: TRBD1
clone size: .
CDR3 protein: CASRQGANTLVPGELFF
CDR3 DNA: TGTGCCAGCAGACAGGGGGCGAATACATTAGTCCCCGGGGAGCTGTTTTTT

V gene: TRBV4-1
J gene: TRBJ1-5
D gene: .
clone size: .
CDR3 protein: CASSLRREGPQHF
CDR3 DNA: TGCGCCAGCAGCCTAAGAAGGGAGGGGCCCCAGCATTTT

V gene: TRBV4-3
J gene: TRBJ2-5
D gene: .
clone size: .
CDR3 protein: CASSQESGVDETQYF
CDR3 DNA: TGCGCCAGCAGCCAAGAATCCGGGGTGGACGAGACCCAGTACTTC

V gene: TRBV18
J gene: TRBJ2-1
D gene: .
clone size: .
CDR3 protein: CASSGPGDNEQFF
CDR3 DNA: TGTGCCAGCTCTGGACCAGGGGACAATGAGCAGTTCTTC

V gene: TRBV2
J gene: TRBJ2-1
D gene: .
clone size: .
CDR3 protein: CASSPFQGSYNEQFF
CDR3 DNA: TGTGCCAGCAGTCCCTTTCAGGGGTCCTACAATGAGCAGTTCTTC

V gene: TRBV7-3
J gene: TRBJ2-3
D gene: .
clone size: .
CDR3 protein: CASSLEYTDTQYF
CDR3 DNA: TGTGCCAGCAGCCTAGAATACACAGATACGCAGTATTTT

V gene: TRBV4-1
J gene: TRBJ1-2
D gene: .
clone size: .
CDR3 protein: CASSQVQRADYGYTF
CDR3 DNA: TGCGCCAGCAGCCAAGTTCAGCGGGCGGACTATGGCTACACCTTC

V gene: TRBV4-1
J gene: TRBJ1-1
D gene: TRBD1
clone size: once
CDR3 protein: CASSSRQGLVTEAFF
CDR3 DNA: TGCGCCAGCAGCTCCAGACAGGGTCTTGTTACTGAAGCTTTCTTT

V gene: TRBV5-1
J gene: TRBJ2-5
D gene: TRBD2
clone size: .
CDR3 protein: CASSTGLTSGGQETQYF
CDR3 DNA: TGCGCCAGCAGCACCGGACTGACTAGCGGGGGCCAAGAGACCCAGTACTTC

V gene: TRBV6-5
J gene: TRBJ1-1
D gene: .
clone size: .
CDR3 protein: CASSLGMNTEAFF
CDR3 DNA: TGTGCCAGCAGTTTGGGCATGAACACTGAAGCTTTCTTT

V gene: TRBV28
J gene: TRBJ1-1
D gene: TRBD1
clone size: .
CDR3 protein: CASSYRGSGNTEAFF
CDR3 DNA: TGTGCCAGCAGTTACAGGGGGAGCGGGAACACTGAAGCTTTCTTT

V gene: TRBV2
J gene: TRBJ1-2
D gene: TRBD1
clone size: .
CDR3 protein: CASSSQGIYGYTF
CDR3 DNA: TGTGCCAGCAGCTCACAGGGGATTTATGGCTACACCTTC

V gene: TRBV28
J gene: TRBJ1-2
D gene: .
clone size: .
CDR3 protein: CASKAAANGYTF
CDR3 DNA: TGTGCCAGCAAAGCGGCAGCTAATGGCTACACCTTC

V gene: TRBV27
J gene: TRBJ1-2
D gene: .
clone size: .
CDR3 protein: CASSTIDRQTGYTF
CDR3 DNA: TGTGCCAGCAGTACCATCGACAGGCAAACGGGCTACACCTTC

V gene: TRBV7-2
J gene: TRBJ1-5
D gene: .
clone size: .
CDR3 protein: CASSLGQPGNQPQHF
CDR3 DNA: TGTGCCAGCAGCCTGGGTCAACCCGGGAATCAGCCCCAGCATTTT

V gene: TRBV1
J gene: TRBJ2-3
D gene: .
clone size: once
CDR3 protein: CTSKAGSTDTQYF
CDR3 DNA: TGCACCAGCAAAGCGGGGAGCACAGATACGCAGTATTTT

V gene: TRBV7-9
J gene: TRBJ2-7
D gene: .
clone size: .
CDR3 protein: CASSFDGSLRSYEQYF
CDR3 DNA: TGTGCCAGCAGCTTTGACGGGTCCTTAAGGTCCTACGAGCAGTACTTC

V gene: TRBV9
J gene: TRBJ1-1
D gene: .
clone size: .
CDR3 protein: CASSVGGHTEAFF
CDR3 DNA: TGTGCCAGCAGCGTCGGCGGGCACACTGAAGCTTTCTTT

V gene: TRBV19
J gene: TRBJ2-2
D gene: TRBD1
clone size: .
CDR3 protein: CASTIQGRIPGELFF
CDR3 DNA: TGTGCCAGTACCATACAGGGGCGAATCCCCGGGGAGCTGTTTTTT

V gene: TRBV11-2
J gene: TRBJ2-1
D gene: .
clone size: .
CDR3 protein: CASSSEQGGASYNEQFF
CDR3 DNA: TGTGCCAGCAGCTCGGAACAGGGGGGGGCATCCTACAATGAGCAGTTCTTC

V gene: TRBV11-2
J gene: TRBJ2-5
D gene: .
clone size: .
CDR3 protein: CASSLAYLETQYF
CDR3 DNA: TGTGCCAGCAGCTTAGCCTATTTAGAGACCCAGTACTTC

V gene: TRBV11-1
J gene: TRBJ1-6
D gene: TRBD1
clone size: .
CDR3 protein: CASSSTTGGNSPLHF
CDR3 DNA: TGTGCCAGCAGCTCGACGACAGGGGGAAATTCACCCCTCCACTTT

V gene: TRBV11-3
J gene: TRBJ2-5
D gene: TRBD1
clone size: .
CDR3 protein: CASSPGQGPQETQYF
CDR3 DNA: TGTGCCAGCAGCCCGGGACAGGGGCCCCAAGAGACCCAGTACTTC

V gene: TRBV6-4
J gene: TRBJ2-1
D gene: TRBD2
clone size: .
CDR3 protein: CASSATSGSYNEQFF
CDR3 DNA: TGTGCCAGCAGTGCCACTAGCGGGTCCTACAATGAGCAGTTCTTC

V gene: TRBV11-2
J gene: TRBJ1-1
D gene: .
clone size: .
CDR3 protein: CASRLGSGGGGTEAFF
CDR3 DNA: TGTGCCAGCCGTCTAGGGAGCGGGGGGGGTGGCACTGAAGCTTTCTTT

V gene: TRBV13
J gene: TRBJ2-7
D gene: TRBD2
clone size: once
CDR3 protein: CASSLPGGSYEQYF
CDR3 DNA: TGTGCCAGCAGCCTTCCGGGGGGTTCCTACGAGCAGTACTTC

V gene: TRBV18
J gene: TRBJ1-2
D gene: .
clone size: .
CDR3 protein: CASSPPVQGPYYGYTF
CDR3 DNA: TGTGCCAGCTCACCACCGGTTCAGGGGCCGTATTATGGCTACACCTTC